Following are 5 T cell receptor beta chains from one sample sequenced in a study of blood T cell repertoires in COVID-19. TCRdb keeps only in-frame clones here, not all; method: immunoSEQ multiplex PCR. The sample carries about 74,000 clones, just under 85% recorded once. Sample: peripheral blood. These receptors were collected from a man aged 70 or older with acute or convalescent COVID-19.

This clone was seen just once. The rearrangement links TRBV15 to TRBJ2-1, with TRBD2 matching 7 bases. The V and J ends lost 1 base and 8 bases, in that order; junction bases with no gene match: 5. The germline V gene encodes CDR1 LNHNV and CDR2 YYDKDF (reference sequence). The CDR3 runs 14 residues. The CDR3 DNA sequence: TGTGCCACCAGCAGAGCCGGGACTAACTATGAGCAGTTCTTC. Amino acids: CATSRAGTNYEQFF.

In regard to this clone: Distinct nucleotide sequences in the sample also encode this CDR3. The rearrangement uses TRBV3-1 (or the pseudogene TRBV3-2) and TRBJ2-6; unclear D gene. The V end was cut by 4 bases, the J end by 4 bases, with 5 bases between. Germline V gene lookup returns CDR1 LGHDT and CDR2 YNNKEL (reference sequence). The CDR3 loop spans 13 amino acids. CDR3 bases: TGTGCCAGCAGCCCATCCGGGGCCAACGTCCTGACTTTC. This translates into CASSPSGANVLTF.

The chain recombines TRBV7-6 with TRBJ2-1, with D hard to call. Trimming removed 1 base from V and 0 bases from J, with 19 bases in between. Looked up from germline, CDR1 is SGHVS and CDR2 is FNYEAQ. CDR3 size: 19 residues. As DNA, the CDR3 is TGTGCCAGCAGCTTAGGCCCCCTAACTCGGCGGAGCTCCTACAATGAGCAGTTCTTC. It specifies CASSLGPLTRRSSYNEQFF.

The count of this clone is one. V and J are TRBV29-1 and TRBJ2-5; no firm D call. Trimming removed 6 bases at V and 5 bases at J, with 19 bases between. The CDR3 consists of 14 residues. Germline V gene sequence: CDR1 SQVTM, CDR2 ANQGSEA. For the CDR3, the DNA is TGCAGCGTGTGTCTAGGCCCCGGAATCGAGACCCAGTACTTC. Translating it yields CSVCLGPGIETQYF. Filled out from reference TRBV29-1 and TRBJ2-5, the complete variable domain reads SAVISQKPSRDICQRGTSLTIQCQVDSQVTMMFWYRQQPGQSLTLIATANQGSEATYESGFVIDKFPISRPNLTFSTLTVSNMSPEDSSIYLCSVCLGPGIETQYFGPGTRLLVL.

The rearrangement uses TRBV11-2 and TRBJ2-2, with D perhaps matching TRBD2 (7 bases). Germline-derived CDR1 and CDR2 are SGHAT and FQNNGV. Trimming took 5 bases from V and 5 from J, leaving 18 bases between them. There are 16 residues in the CDR3. In DNA, the CDR3 is TGTGCCAGCAGCCCCGACGGGGGGCGCGTGACCGGGGAGCTGTTTTTT. Its protein is CASSPDGGRVTGELFF. The full variable domain, rest sourced from reference TRBV11-2 and TRBJ2-2, is EAGVAQSPRYKIIEKRQSVAFWCNPISGHATLYWYQQILGQGPKLLIQFQNNGVVDDSQLPKDRFSAERLKGVDSTLKIQPAKLEDSAVYLCASSPDGGRVTGELFFGEGSRLTVL.